This record concerns one TCR beta chain sequence. Trimming pared 0 bases from V and 5 bases from J, leaving 9 bases between. The CDR3 runs 13 residues. CDR1 is SGHDT, CDR2 YYEEEE, per germline. This table comes from immunoSEQ multiplex PCR, and its TCRdb copy is limited to in-frame clones, with some not included. The table includes about 400,000 clones, around nine tenths detected once. The data derive from a study of blood T cell repertoires in COVID-19. Everyone who took part was about 18 to 90 years old, and they came from about two dozen US areas. The genes are TRBV5-6 and TRBJ2-7, with D tentatively TRBD2 (5 bases). The clonotype comes from a woman in her 30s who had recovered from COVID-19. Sequenced: PBMCs or T cells enriched from blood (not recorded which). DNA of the CDR3: TGTGCCAGCAGCTTGGCCATGAGGGACGAGCAGTACTTC. Residues: CASSLAMRDEQYF. The complete variable domain, with remaining parts taken from reference TRBV5-6 and TRBJ2-7, reads DAGVTQSPTHLIKTRGQQVTLRCSPKSGHDTVSWYQQALGQGPQFIFQYYEEEERQRGNFPDRFSGHQFPNYSSELNVNALLLGDSALYLCASSLAMRDEQYFGPGTRLTVT.